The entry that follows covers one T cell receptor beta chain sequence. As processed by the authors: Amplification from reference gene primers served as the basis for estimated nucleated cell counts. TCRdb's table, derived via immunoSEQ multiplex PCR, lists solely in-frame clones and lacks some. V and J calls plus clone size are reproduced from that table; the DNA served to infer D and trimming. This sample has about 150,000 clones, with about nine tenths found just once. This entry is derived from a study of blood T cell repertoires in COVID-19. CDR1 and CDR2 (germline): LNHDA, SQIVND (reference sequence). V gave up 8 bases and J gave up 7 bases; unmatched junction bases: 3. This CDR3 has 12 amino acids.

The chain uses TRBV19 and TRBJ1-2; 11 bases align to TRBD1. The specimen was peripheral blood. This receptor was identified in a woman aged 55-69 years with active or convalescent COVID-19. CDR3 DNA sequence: TGTGCCAGTGGACAGGGGGCGCCTGGCTACACCTTC. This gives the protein CASGQGAPGYTF.